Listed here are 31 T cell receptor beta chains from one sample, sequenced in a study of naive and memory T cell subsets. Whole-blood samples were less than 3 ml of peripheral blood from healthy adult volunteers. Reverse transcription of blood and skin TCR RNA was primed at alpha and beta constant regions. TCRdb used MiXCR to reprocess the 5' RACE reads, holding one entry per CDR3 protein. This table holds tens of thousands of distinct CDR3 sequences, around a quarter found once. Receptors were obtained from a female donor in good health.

CDR3 DNA sequence: TGTGCCATCAGTGAGTTTCAGAGAGAAGCTTTCTTT. Protein product: CAISEFQREAFF. This chain joins TRBV10-3 and TRBJ1-1, with D uncertain. CDR1 is ENHRY, CDR2 SYGVKD, per germline. The CDR3 is 12 amino acids. Trimming removed 1 base from V and 8 bases from J, with 8 bases in between.

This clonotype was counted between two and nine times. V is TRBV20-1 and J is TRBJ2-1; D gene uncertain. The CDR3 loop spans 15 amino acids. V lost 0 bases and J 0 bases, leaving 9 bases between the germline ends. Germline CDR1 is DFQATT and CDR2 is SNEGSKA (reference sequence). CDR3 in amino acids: CSARETLDSYNEQFF. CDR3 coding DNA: TGCAGTGCTAGAGAAACCTTAGACTCCTACAATGAGCAGTTCTTC.

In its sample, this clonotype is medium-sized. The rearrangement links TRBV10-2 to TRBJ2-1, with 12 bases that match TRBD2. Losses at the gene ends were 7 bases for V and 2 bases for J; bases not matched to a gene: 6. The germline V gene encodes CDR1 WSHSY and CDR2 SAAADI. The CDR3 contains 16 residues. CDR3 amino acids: CASTEASGGAYNEQFF. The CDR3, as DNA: TGCGCCAGCACCGAGGCTAGCGGGGGGGCCTACAATGAGCAGTTCTTC.

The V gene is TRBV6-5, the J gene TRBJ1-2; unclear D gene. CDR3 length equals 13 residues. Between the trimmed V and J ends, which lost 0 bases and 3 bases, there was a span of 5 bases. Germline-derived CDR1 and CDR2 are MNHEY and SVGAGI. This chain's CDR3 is CASSYSYDYGYTF. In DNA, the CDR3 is TGTGCCAGCAGTTACTCATACGACTATGGCTACACCTTC.

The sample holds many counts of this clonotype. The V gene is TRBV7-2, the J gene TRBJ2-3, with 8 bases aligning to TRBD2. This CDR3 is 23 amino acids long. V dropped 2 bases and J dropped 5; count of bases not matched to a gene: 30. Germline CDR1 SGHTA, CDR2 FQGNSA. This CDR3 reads CASSLREGSHRITSGIPGDTQYF. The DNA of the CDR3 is TGTGCCAGCAGCTTACGGGAGGGGTCGCACCGGATTACTAGCGGTATACCCGGAGATACGCAGTATTTT.

The CDR3 DNA follows: TGCGCCAGCAGGGGCAGGGCGAACTACGAGCAGTACTTC. Its translation: CASRGRANYEQYF. The chain links TRBV10-2 to TRBJ2-7; tentative D call: TRBD1 (5 bases). Trimming pared 6 bases from V and 3 bases from J, leaving 12 bases between. Germline lookup yields CDR1 WSHSY and CDR2 SAAADI. This CDR3 is 13 amino acids long.

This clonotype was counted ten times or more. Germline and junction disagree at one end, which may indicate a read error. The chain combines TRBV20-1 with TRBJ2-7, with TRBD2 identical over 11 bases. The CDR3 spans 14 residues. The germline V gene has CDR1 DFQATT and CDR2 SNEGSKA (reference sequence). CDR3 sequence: CSAAGLADPYEQYF. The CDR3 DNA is TGCAGTGCAGCGGGACTAGCGGACCCCTATGAGCAGTACTTC.

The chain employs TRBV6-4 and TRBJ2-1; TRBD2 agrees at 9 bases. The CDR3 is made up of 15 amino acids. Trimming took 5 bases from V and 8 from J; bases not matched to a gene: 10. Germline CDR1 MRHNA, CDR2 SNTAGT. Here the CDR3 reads CASSRSGSPGDEQFF. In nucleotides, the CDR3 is TGTGCCAGCAGTCGTAGCGGGAGCCCTGGAGATGAGCAGTTCTTC.

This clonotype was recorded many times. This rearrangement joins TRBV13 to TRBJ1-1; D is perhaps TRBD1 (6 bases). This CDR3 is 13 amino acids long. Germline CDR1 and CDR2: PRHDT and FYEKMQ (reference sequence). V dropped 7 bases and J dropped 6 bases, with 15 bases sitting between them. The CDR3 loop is CASKVWGAAEAFF. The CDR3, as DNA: TGTGCCAGCAAGGTGTGGGGGGCCGCTGAAGCTTTCTTT.

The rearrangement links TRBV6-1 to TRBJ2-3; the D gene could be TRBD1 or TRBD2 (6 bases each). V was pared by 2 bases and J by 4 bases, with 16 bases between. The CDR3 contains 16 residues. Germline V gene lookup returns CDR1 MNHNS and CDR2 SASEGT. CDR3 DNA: TGTGCCAGCAGTGAATCCTTGGGGGGCCTCGCAGATACGCAGTATTTT. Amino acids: CASSESLGGLADTQYF.

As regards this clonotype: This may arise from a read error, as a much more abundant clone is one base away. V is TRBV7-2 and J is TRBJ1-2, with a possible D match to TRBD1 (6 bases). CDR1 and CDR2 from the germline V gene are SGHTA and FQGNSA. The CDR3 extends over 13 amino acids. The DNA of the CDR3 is TGTGCCAGCAGCTCGCGGACAGACTATAGCTACACCTTC. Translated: CASSSRTDYSYTF.

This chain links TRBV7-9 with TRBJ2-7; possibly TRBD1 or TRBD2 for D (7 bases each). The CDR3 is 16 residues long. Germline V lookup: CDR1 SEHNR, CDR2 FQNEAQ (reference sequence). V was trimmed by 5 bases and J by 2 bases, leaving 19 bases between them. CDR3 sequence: CASSVVGQGGPYEQYF. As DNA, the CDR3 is TGTGCCAGCAGCGTCGTCGGTCAGGGGGGGCCCTACGAGCAGTACTTC.

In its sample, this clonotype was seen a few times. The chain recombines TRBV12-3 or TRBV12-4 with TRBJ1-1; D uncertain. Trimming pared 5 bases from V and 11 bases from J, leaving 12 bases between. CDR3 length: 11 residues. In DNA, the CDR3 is TGTGCCAGCAGTGGGTACCGGGTTGCTTTCTTT. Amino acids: CASSGYRVAFF.

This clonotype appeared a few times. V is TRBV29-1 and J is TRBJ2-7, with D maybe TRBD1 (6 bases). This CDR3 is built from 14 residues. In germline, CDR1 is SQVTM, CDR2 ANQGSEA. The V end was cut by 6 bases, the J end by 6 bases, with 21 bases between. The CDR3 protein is CSVSPVTGSVEQYF. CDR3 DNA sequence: TGCAGCGTGTCACCGGTAACAGGGTCCGTCGAGCAGTACTTC.

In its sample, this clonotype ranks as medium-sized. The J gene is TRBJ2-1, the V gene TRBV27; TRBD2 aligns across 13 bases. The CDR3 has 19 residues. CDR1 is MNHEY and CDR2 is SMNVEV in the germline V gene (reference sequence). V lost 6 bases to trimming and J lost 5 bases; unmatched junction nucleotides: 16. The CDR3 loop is CASRKRPRGLAGVDNEQFF. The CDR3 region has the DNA TGTGCCAGCAGAAAAAGGCCCCGAGGACTAGCGGGAGTTGACAATGAGCAGTTCTTC.

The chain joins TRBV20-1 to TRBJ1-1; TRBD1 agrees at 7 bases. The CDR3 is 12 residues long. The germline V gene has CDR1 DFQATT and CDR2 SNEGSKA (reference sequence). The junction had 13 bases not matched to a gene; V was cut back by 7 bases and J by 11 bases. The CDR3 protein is CSGSRQGDHAFF. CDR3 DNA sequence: TGCAGTGGTAGCCGACAGGGCGACCATGCTTTCTTT.

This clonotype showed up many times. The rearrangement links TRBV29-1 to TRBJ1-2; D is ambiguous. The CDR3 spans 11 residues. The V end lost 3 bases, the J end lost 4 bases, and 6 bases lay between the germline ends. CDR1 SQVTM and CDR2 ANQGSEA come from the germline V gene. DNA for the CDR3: TGCAGCGTTGACGGAGCCTATGGCTACACCTTC. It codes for CSVDGAYGYTF.

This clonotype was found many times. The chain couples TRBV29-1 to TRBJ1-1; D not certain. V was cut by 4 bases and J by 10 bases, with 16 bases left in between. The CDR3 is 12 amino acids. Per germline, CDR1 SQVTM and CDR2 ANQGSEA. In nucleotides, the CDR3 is TGCAGCGTTGGCGACACCATAAGAGTAGCTTTCTTT. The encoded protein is CSVGDTIRVAFF.

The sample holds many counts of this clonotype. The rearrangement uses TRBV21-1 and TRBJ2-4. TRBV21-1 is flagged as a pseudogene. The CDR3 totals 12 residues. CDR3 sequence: CASSKGSMVEYF. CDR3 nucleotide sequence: TGTGCCAGCAGCAAAGGCTCTATGGTGGAGTACTTC.

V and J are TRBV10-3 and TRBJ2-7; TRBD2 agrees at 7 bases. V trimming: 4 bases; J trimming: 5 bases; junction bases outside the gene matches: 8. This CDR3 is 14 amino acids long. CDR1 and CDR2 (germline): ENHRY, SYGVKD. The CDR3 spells CAISASSGGHEQYF. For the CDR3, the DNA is TGTGCCATCAGTGCATCTAGCGGAGGCCACGAGCAGTACTTC.

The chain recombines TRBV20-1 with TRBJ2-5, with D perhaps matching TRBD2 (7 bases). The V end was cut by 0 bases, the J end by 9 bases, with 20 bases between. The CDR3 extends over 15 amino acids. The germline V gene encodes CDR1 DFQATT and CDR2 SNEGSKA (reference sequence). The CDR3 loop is CSARDPFGGGEPQYF. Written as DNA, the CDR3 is TGCAGTGCTAGAGATCCGTTTGGGGGGGGCGAGCCCCAGTACTTC.

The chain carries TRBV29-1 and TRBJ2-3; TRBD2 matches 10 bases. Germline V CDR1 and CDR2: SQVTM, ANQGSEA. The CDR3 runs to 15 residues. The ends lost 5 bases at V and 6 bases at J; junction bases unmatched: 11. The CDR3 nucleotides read TGCAGCGTTCGGCCAGCGGGAGGGCCTTCGGATACGCAGTATTTT. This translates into CSVRPAGGPSDTQYF.

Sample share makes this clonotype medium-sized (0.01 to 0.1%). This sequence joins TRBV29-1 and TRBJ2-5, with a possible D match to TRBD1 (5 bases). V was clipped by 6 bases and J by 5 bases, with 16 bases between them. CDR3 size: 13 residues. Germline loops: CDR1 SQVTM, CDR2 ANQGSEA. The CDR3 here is CSVQRQGAETQYF. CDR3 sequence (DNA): TGCAGCGTCCAAAGGCAGGGCGCGGAGACCCAGTACTTC.

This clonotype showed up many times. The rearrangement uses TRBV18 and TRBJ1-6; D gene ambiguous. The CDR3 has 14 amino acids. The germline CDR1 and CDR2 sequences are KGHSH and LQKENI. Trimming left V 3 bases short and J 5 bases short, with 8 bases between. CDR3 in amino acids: CASSPRIDNSPLHF. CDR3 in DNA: TGTGCCAGCTCACCTCGGATTGATAATTCACCCCTCCACTTT.

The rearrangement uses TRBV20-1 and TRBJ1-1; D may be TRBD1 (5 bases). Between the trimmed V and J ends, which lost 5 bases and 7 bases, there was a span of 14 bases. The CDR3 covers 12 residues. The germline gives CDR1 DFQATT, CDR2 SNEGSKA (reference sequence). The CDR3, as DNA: TGCAGTGCTGTGGGACTTGTGGGTGAAGCTTTCTTT. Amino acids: CSAVGLVGEAFF.

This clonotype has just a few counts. CDR3 DNA sequence: TGTGCCAGCAGTCGGGCAGAACGAAACACCATATATTTT. This translates into CASSRAERNTIYF. V gene TRBV2 combines with J gene TRBJ1-3; D unclear. The CDR3 is 13 residues long. Deletions cut 5 bases from V and 5 bases from J, with 10 bases between. Germline values: CDR1 SNHLY, CDR2 FYNNEI.

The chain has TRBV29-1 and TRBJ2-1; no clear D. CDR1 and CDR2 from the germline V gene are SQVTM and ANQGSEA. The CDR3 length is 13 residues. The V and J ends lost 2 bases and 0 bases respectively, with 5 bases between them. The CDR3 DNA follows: TGCAGCGTTGAATTCCCCTCCTACAATGAGCAGTTCTTC. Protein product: CSVEFPSYNEQFF.

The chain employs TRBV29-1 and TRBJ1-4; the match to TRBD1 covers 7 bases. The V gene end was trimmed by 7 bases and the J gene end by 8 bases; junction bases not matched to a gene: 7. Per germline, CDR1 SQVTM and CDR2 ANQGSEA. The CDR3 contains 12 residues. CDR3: CSGKGAGEKLFF. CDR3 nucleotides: TGCAGCGGCAAGGGGGCTGGGGAAAAACTGTTTTTT.

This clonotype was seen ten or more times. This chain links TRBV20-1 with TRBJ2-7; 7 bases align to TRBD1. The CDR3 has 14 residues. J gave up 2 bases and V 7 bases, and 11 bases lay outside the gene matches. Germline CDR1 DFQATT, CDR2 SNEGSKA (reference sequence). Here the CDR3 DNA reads TGCAGTGTAGAAGCCTCGGACAGGACCTACGAGCAGTACTTC. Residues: CSVEASDRTYEQYF.

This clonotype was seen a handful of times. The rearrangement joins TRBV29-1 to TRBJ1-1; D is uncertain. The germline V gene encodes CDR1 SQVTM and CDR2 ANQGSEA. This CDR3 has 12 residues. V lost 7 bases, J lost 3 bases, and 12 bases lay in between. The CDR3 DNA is TGCAGCGCCAAAAAGGACCACACTGAAGCTTTCTTT. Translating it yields CSAKKDHTEAFF.

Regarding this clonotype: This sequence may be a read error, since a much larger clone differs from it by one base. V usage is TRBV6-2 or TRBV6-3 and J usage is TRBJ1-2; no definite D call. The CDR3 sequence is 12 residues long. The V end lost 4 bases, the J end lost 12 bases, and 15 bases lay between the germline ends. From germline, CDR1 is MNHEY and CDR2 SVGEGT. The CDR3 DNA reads TGTGCCAGCAGTTCCGAACGGAGTAGCGACACCTTC. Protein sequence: CASSSERSSDTF.